Listed below are T cell receptor beta chains from one sample, sequenced in a study of control samples from healthy donors and cancer patients. Assay: immunoSEQ multiplex PCR; the TCRdb copy retains only in-frame clones and omits some. In the table there are approximately 110,000 clones, about four fifths of which are singletons. The specimen was blood. All receptors come from a woman between 50 and 59 years old in good health. Both conserved end residues are part of each CDR3. The D gene is left open where the match is weak. The size field is filled for only some rows; it gives once, few, many or a size class.

>TRBJ1-4|-|TRBD1|TRBV18
CASSPMTGTNEKLFF
TGTGCCAGCTCACCAATGACAGGGACTAATGAAAAACTGTTTTTT
>TRBJ2-1|once|TRBD1|TRBV9
CASSRDRIYNEQFF
TGTGCCAGCAGCCGGGACAGAATCTACAATGAGCAGTTCTTC
>TRBJ1-1|-|-|TRBV6-5
CASSLEISTEAFF
TGTGCCAGCAGTCTAGAGATTAGCACTGAAGCTTTCTTT
>TRBJ2-3|-|-|TRBV24-1
CATSDLRFGGTDTQYF
TGTGCCACCAGTGATTTAAGGTTTGGGGGCACAGATACGCAGTATTTT
>TRBJ1-5|-|-|TRBV9
CASSVGDQPQHF
TGTGCCAGCAGCGTAGGAGATCAGCCCCAGCATTTT
>TRBJ2-3|few|-|TRBV19
CASSIDDGLVTQYF
TGTGCCAGTAGTATAGACGACGGCCTTGTTACGCAGTATTTT
>TRBJ1-5|-|TRBD1|TRBV11-2
CASSTGQGIQPQHF
TGTGCCAGCAGCACCGGACAGGGGATCCAGCCCCAGCATTTT
>TRBJ2-3|-|TRBD1|TRBV28
CASSSTGGTDTQYF
TGTGCCAGCAGTTCGACAGGGGGCACAGATACGCAGTATTTT
>TRBJ2-7|-|TRBD2|TRBV7-2
CASSLAGASSYEQYF
TGTGCCAGCAGTCTAGCGGGGGCGAGCTCCTACGAGCAGTACTTC
>TRBJ1-5|once|-|TRBV7-8
CASSYSRQSNQPQHF
TGTGCCAGCAGCTACAGCCGACAGAGCAATCAGCCCCAGCATTTT
>TRBJ1-1|-|-|TRBV4-1
CASSQDMGFEAFF
TGCGCCAGCAGCCAAGATATGGGATTTGAAGCTTTCTTT
>TRBJ1-6|-|-|TRBV12-3/TRBV12-4
CASSFSGDSPLHF
TGTGCCAGCAGTTTCTCGGGTGATTCACCCCTCCACTTT
>TRBJ1-6|-|TRBD1|TRBV10-2
CASSGGQGRIRDSPLHF
TGCGCCAGCAGTGGGGGACAGGGGAGAATTAGAGATTCACCCCTCCACTTT
>TRBJ1-4|-|-|TRBV28
CASRGGTNEKLFF
TGTGCCAGCCGCGGGGGTACTAATGAAAAACTGTTTTTT
>TRBJ1-5|-|-|TRBV5-6
CASSLGAGSSNQPQHF
TGTGCCAGCAGCTTGGGGGCAGGGTCTAGCAATCAGCCCCAGCATTTT